The clone carrying this TCR beta chain was seen only once. Its antigen remains unknown. These data belong to a study of cytotoxic CD8 clonotypes in ibrutinib-treated CLL. Study at large: Patients: eleven to twelve relapsed/refractory, roughly 15 treatment-naive, roughly 17 IGHV unmutated. Findings and caveats of the study: Clonality grew at ibrutinib response; at progression, it decreased back toward baseline.

T cells were sequenced at a targeted depth of 1 in 200,000 to 1 in 1 million. Repertoires were generated with immunoSEQ multiplex PCR, while TCRdb's copy carries only in-frame clones and drops some. The data contain under 200,000 clones, 81% of them seen just once; the ten biggest clones take up roughly 2%. V was clipped by 1 base and J by 0 bases; unmatched bases: 7. The CDR3 is made up of 17 amino acids. Germline V CDR1 and CDR2: SGHDT, YYEEEE. The origin of this receptor is a human donor with chronic lymphocytic leukemia. The chain is built from TRBV5-6 and TRBJ2-4; 7 bases match TRBD2. The sample here was PBMCs, taken after 12 months of ibrutinib treatment. In nucleotides, the CDR3 is TGTGCCAGCAGCTTGTTGGGGACTACCCTAGCCAAAAACATTCAGTACTTC. Translation: CASSLLGTTLAKNIQYF.